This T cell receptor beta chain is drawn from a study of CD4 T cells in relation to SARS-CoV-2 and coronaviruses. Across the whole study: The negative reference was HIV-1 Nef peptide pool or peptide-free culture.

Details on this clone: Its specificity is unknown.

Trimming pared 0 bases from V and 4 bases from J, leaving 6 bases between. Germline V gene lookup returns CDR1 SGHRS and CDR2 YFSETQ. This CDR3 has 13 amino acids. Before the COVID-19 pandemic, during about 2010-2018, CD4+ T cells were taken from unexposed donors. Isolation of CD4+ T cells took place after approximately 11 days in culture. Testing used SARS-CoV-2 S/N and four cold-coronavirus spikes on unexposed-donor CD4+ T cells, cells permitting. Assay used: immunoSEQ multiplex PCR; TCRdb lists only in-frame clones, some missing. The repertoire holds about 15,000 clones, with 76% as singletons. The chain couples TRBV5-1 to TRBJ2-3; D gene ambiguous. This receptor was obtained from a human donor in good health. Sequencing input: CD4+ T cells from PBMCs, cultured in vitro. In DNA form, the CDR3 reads TGCGCCAGCAGCTTGGGTGAAGCAGATACGCAGTATTTT. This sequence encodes CASSLGEADTQYF.